This note documents a single TCR beta chain sequence. The antigen is not known. The source of the sample is a study of cytomegalovirus exposure and HLA in healthy donors. The study's findings and limits: The presence/absence work took it that sequencing depth was about the same across donors. One variant, a missense change in DCLRE1C, was linked in a later analysis to TCR beta V- and J-gene trimming.

Primers included in the PCR were 60 Vbeta and 13 Jbeta primers. The protocol was immunoSEQ multiplex PCR, while the TCRdb copy is restricted to in-frame clones and leaves out a portion. The sample carries around 160,000 clones, 80% to 90% recorded once. Germline V gene data show CDR1 as GTSNPN and CDR2 as SVGIG (reference sequence). This CDR3 region has 16 residues. V was shortened by 2 bases and J by 1 base, with 17 bases between the two germline ends. V is TRBV30 and J is TRBJ2-5; possibly TRBD2 for D (6 bases). Sequencing was carried out using PBMCs. The TCR comes from a man aged 18-30 years in good health and CMV-seropositive. The CDR3 here is CAWSKPMGRTQETQYF. The CDR3 DNA sequence: TGTGCCTGGAGTAAACCAATGGGGAGGACCCAAGAGACCCAGTACTTC. Based on the CDR3 plus reference TRBV30 and TRBJ2-5, the full variable domain is SQTIHQWPATLVQPVGSPLSLECTVEGTSNPNLYWYRQAAGRGLQLLFYSVGIGQISSEVPQNLSASRPQDRQFILSSKKLLLSDSGFYLCAWSKPMGRTQETQYFGPGTRLLVL.